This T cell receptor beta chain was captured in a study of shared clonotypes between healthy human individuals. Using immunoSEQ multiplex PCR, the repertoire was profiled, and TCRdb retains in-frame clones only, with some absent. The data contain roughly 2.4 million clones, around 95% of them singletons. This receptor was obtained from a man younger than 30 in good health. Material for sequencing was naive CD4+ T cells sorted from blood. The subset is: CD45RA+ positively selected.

CDR3 sequence: CASSPVLTWGGSYEQYF. The DNA for the CDR3 is TGTGCCAGCAGTCCCGTCCTTACTTGGGGGGGCTCGTACGAGCAGTACTTC. This sequence joins TRBV27 and TRBJ2-7; D is perhaps TRBD2 (7 bases). The length of the CDR3 is 17 residues. V was trimmed by 5 bases and J by 4 bases, leaving 24 bases between them. CDR1 is MNHEY and CDR2 is SMNVEV in the germline V gene (reference sequence).